These 20 T cell receptor beta chains were sequenced from one sample in a study of cytomegalovirus exposure and HLA in healthy donors. PCR was performed using 60 Vbeta and 13 Jbeta primers. Only in-frame clones appear in the TCRdb table, and some are missing; sequencing was by immunoSEQ multiplex PCR. The sample lists around 120,000 clones, roughly 85% occurring once. What was sequenced was PBMCs. These receptors all come from a woman between 40 and 55 years old in good health and CMV-seronegative.

The rearrangement links TRBV4-2 to TRBJ2-7; 10 nucleotides align to TRBD2. The CDR3 extends over 17 amino acids. V shed 0 bases and J 2 bases; nucleotides not matched to a gene: 7. The germline V gene has CDR1 LGHNA and CDR2 YNFKEQ. DNA for the CDR3: TGTGCCAGCAGCCAAGAATGGAGCGGGGGGGCCACCTACGAGCAGTACTTC. Amino acid sequence: CASSQEWSGGATYEQYF.

This sequence joins TRBV27 and TRBJ2-7; tentative D call: TRBD1 (5 bases). CDR1 is MNHEY, CDR2 SMNVEV, per germline (reference sequence). V lost 3 bases and J 2 bases, leaving 8 bases between the germline ends. This CDR3 contains 13 residues. The CDR3 DNA follows: TGTGCCAGCAGTTTCGACAGAGCCTACGAGCAGTACTTC. Amino acid sequence: CASSFDRAYEQYF.

This rearrangement joins TRBV5-8 to TRBJ2-2; TRBD1 matches at 8 bases. The germline gives CDR1 SGHTS, CDR2 YDEGEE. The CDR3 is 15 amino acids. V trimming: 0 bases; J trimming: 4 bases; junction bases outside the gene matches: 2. CDR3 amino acids: CASSLDTGGTGELFF. CDR3 coding DNA: TGTGCCAGCAGCTTGGACACAGGGGGCACCGGGGAGCTGTTTTTT.

This chain links TRBV12-5 with TRBJ1-1; D call uncertain. V was cut by 1 base and J by 4 bases, with 13 bases left in between. Germline values: CDR1 LGHNT, CDR2 FRNRAP. The CDR3 runs 15 residues. CDR3 nucleotides: TGTGCTAGTGGTTTGGGAACAGCTCGGGGCACTGAAGCTTTCTTT. Translation: CASGLGTARGTEAFF. Using reference TRBV12-5 and TRBJ1-1 for the parts outside the CDR3, the full variable domain is DARVTQTPRHKVTEMGQEVTMRCQPILGHNTVFWYRQTMMQGLELLAYFRNRAPLDDSGMPKDRFSAEMPDATLATLKIQPSEPRDSAVYFCASGLGTARGTEAFFGQGTRLTVV.

This clone was picked up one time. The chain couples TRBV28 to TRBJ1-1; the D gene is possibly TRBD1 (5 bases). The CDR3 sequence is 16 residues long. Germline CDR1 reads MDHEN; CDR2 reads SYDVKM. V gave up 6 bases and J gave up 5 bases, with 22 bases separating them. This chain's CDR3 is CASSPPGGGRWTEAFF. As DNA, the CDR3 is TGTGCCAGCAGCCCCCCCGGCGGGGGGAGATGGACTGAAGCTTTCTTT. Full variable domain (rest looked up from reference TRBV28 and TRBJ1-1): DVKVTQSSRYLVKRTGEKVFLECVQDMDHENMFWYRQDPGLGLRLIYFSYDVKMKEKGDIPEGYSVSREKKERFSLILESASTNQTSMYLCASSPPGGGRWTEAFFGQGTRLTVV.

Only one count was recorded for this clone. This chain uses TRBV5-1 with TRBJ1-1, with TRBD1 matching over 9 bases. The J segment lost 5 bases and the V segment lost 1 base, leaving 6 bases of the junction unmatched. Germline CDR1 SGHRS, CDR2 YFSETQ. The CDR3 totals 15 residues. CDR3: CASSLMGQGWTEAFF. The CDR3 region has the DNA TGCGCCAGCAGCTTGATGGGACAGGGTTGGACTGAAGCTTTCTTT.

The V call is TRBV28, the J call TRBJ1-6, with D possibly TRBD1 on 6 matching bases. The CDR3 runs 14 residues. In germline, CDR1 is MDHEN, CDR2 SYDVKM. Deletions cut 6 bases from V and 7 bases from J, with 13 bases between. The CDR3: CASRAGQKNSPLHF. CDR3 nucleotides: TGTGCCAGCAGGGCCGGACAGAAAAATTCACCCCTCCACTTT.

The chain links TRBV7-9 to TRBJ2-1, with a possible D match to TRBD2 (6 bases). From germline, CDR1 is SEHNR and CDR2 FQNEAQ (reference sequence). There are 16 residues in the CDR3. V was cut by 5 bases and J by 8 bases, with 22 bases left in between. DNA for the CDR3: TGTGCCAGCAGCCTAGGGGTGGTAGAAGGCGGGGATGAGCAGTTCTTC. It codes for CASSLGVVEGGDEQFF.

This chain uses TRBV7-9 with TRBJ1-1, with TRBD1 as a possible D gene (6 bases). The V end lost 5 bases, the J end lost 1 base, and 8 bases lay between the germline ends. Germline CDR1 reads SEHNR; CDR2 reads FQNEAQ (reference sequence). The CDR3 is 13 residues long. DNA for the CDR3: TGTGCCAGCAGCCTACAGGGGAACACTGAAGCTTTCTTT. It specifies CASSLQGNTEAFF.

The gene calls are TRBV7-9 and TRBJ1-2; the D is unclear. The CDR3 loop spans 14 amino acids. Trimming shortened V by 5 bases and J by 5 bases, and 15 bases separated the two germline ends. Germline CDR1 reads SEHNR; CDR2 reads FQNEAQ (reference sequence). The CDR3: CASSPAPQLYGYTF. The CDR3 region has the DNA TGTGCCAGCAGCCCCGCGCCACAGTTATATGGCTACACCTTC. Combining the CDR3 with reference TRBV7-9 and TRBJ1-2 gives the whole variable domain DTGVSQNPRHKITKRGQNVTFRCDPISEHNRLYWYRQTLGQGPEFLTYFQNEAQLEKSRLLSDRFSAERPKGSFSTLEIQRTEQGDSAMYLCASSPAPQLYGYTFGSGTRLTVV.

The chain links TRBV27 to TRBJ1-4; D possibly corresponds to TRBD1 (5 bases). Germline assignment: CDR1 MNHEY and CDR2 SMNVEV (reference sequence). The CDR3 is 14 amino acids. The V end was cut by 6 bases, the J end by 2 bases, with 10 bases between. The CDR3 DNA follows: TGTGCCAGCAGGCAGGGTGGGACTAATGAAAAACTGTTTTTT. Amino acid sequence: CASRQGGTNEKLFF.

V usage is TRBV6-6 and J usage is TRBJ1-2; weak D call: TRBD1 (5 bases). This CDR3 has 12 residues. V lost 2 bases and J lost 7, with 8 bases in between. Germline V lookup: CDR1 MNHNY, CDR2 SVGAGI (reference sequence). CDR3 in DNA: TGTGCCAGCAGTTACCAGGGTATTGGCTACACCTTC. Protein product: CASSYQGIGYTF.

The sample holds a few counts of this clone. The chain employs TRBV30 and TRBJ1-2; D is ambiguous. The CDR3 has 13 residues. Between the trimmed V and J ends, which lost 1 base and 3 bases, there was a span of 9 bases. From germline, CDR1 is GTSNPN and CDR2 SVGIG (reference sequence). The CDR3 coding sequence is TGTGCCTGGAGTGACGGGTATCACTATGGCTACACCTTC. The encoded protein is CAWSDGYHYGYTF. Full variable domain (rest looked up from reference TRBV30 and TRBJ1-2): SQTIHQWPATLVQPVGSPLSLECTVEGTSNPNLYWYRQAAGRGLQLLFYSVGIGQISSEVPQNLSASRPQDRQFILSSKKLLLSDSGFYLCAWSDGYHYGYTFGSGTRLTVV.

To note about this clone: Additional DNA sequences in this sample encode the identical CDR3. V and J are TRBV11-3 and TRBJ2-3; D gene ambiguous. The CDR3 is 13 amino acids. Germline V CDR1 and CDR2: SGHNT, YENEEA. V lost 3 bases to trimming and J lost 3 bases, with 7 bases between them. The CDR3 DNA reads as TGTGCCAGCAGCTTGGAGAGGACAGATACGCAGTATTTT. It codes for CASSLERTDTQYF.

J is TRBJ1-2 and V is TRBV30, with D hard to call. Trimming removed 4 bases at V and 3 bases at J, with 18 bases between. The CDR3 is made up of 15 amino acids. Germline values: CDR1 GTSNPN, CDR2 SVGIG (reference sequence). CDR3 residues: CAWTVPRQIHYGYTF. In DNA, the CDR3 is TGTGCCTGGACCGTCCCACGACAAATCCACTATGGCTACACCTTC.

This chain joins TRBV6-1 and TRBJ1-4; 7 bases map to TRBD1. From germline, CDR1 is MNHNS and CDR2 SASEGT. The CDR3 runs to 14 residues. Trimming removed 5 bases from V and 5 bases from J; junction bases left unmatched: 5. For the CDR3, the DNA is TGTGCCAGCAGTTCGACAGGGATGAATGAAAAACTGTTTTTT. Translation: CASSSTGMNEKLFF.

V usage is TRBV27 and J usage is TRBJ1-1, with D possibly TRBD1 on 6 matching bases. Trimming shortened V by 5 bases and J by 1 base, and 14 bases separated the two germline ends. Germline assignment: CDR1 MNHEY and CDR2 SMNVEV (reference sequence). This CDR3 has 15 amino acids. The CDR3 nucleotides read TGTGCCAGCAGTCTGCCGGGACACCCGAACACTGAAGCTTTCTTT. Amino acid sequence: CASSLPGHPNTEAFF.

The V and J genes are TRBV7-8 and TRBJ2-3, with 12 bases identical to TRBD2. The CDR3 loop spans 16 amino acids. The J segment lost 6 bases and the V segment lost 5 bases, leaving 9 bases of the junction unmatched. Germline CDR1 reads SGHVS; CDR2 reads FQNEAQ. CDR3 in amino acids: CASSERTSGTRDTQYF. In DNA form, the CDR3 reads TGTGCCAGCAGCGAGCGGACTAGCGGGACAAGGGATACGCAGTATTTT.

This clone was seen a few times. This same CDR3 is encoded by further DNA sequences in the sample. The chain joins TRBV7-9 to TRBJ2-2; D perhaps matches TRBD1 (5 bases). Germline values: CDR1 SEHNR, CDR2 FQNEAQ (reference sequence). The CDR3 loop spans 13 amino acids. Trimming stripped 5 bases from V and 6 bases from J, with 10 bases between. The CDR3 here is CASSLGHAGELFF. CDR3 coding DNA: TGTGCCAGCAGCCTCGGACATGCCGGGGAGCTGTTTTTT.

This clone appeared a few times. This chain uses TRBV7-2 with TRBJ1-1; a weak D match, TRBD1 (6 bases). The CDR3 extends over 14 amino acids. The germline V gene has CDR1 SGHTA and CDR2 FQGNSA. Trimming cost V 6 bases and J 5 bases, with 16 bases left between them. The CDR3 region is CASSPQGQGTEAFF. The CDR3 coding sequence is TGTGCCAGCAGTCCGCAGGGGCAGGGGACTGAAGCTTTCTTT.